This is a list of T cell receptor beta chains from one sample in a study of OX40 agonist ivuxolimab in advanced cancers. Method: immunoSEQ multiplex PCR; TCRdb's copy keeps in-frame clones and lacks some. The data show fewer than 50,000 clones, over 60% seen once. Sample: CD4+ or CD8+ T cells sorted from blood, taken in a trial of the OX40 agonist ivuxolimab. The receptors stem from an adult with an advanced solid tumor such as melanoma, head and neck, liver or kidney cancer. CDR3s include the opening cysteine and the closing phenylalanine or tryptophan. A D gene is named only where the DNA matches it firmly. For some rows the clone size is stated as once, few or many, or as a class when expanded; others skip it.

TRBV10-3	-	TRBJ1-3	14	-	TGTGCCATCAGTAGCACCCTCTCTGGAAACACCATATATTTT	CAISSTLSGNTIYF
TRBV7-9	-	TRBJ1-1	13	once	TGTGCCAGCAGCTTGACAGCGGACACTGAAGCTTTCTTT	CASSLTADTEAFF
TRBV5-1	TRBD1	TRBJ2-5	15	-	TGCGCCAGCAGTTTCGGACAGGGGAACGGAGAGACCCAGTACTTC	CASSFGQGNGETQYF
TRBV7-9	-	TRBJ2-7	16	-	TGTGCCAGCAGCCCAGGGTGGGCGGGACCGTTTGACGAGCAGTACTTC	CASSPGWAGPFDEQYF
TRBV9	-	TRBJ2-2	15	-	TGTGCCAGCAGCGTAACAGAATCGAACACCGGGGAGCTGTTTTTT	CASSVTESNTGELFF
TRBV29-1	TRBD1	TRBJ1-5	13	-	TGCAGCGTGGGAACAGGGGGGGACCAGCCCCAGCATTTT	CSVGTGGDQPQHF
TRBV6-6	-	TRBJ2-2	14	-	TGTGCCAGCAGTTACTCAATAGATTTCGGGGAGCTGTTTTTT	CASSYSIDFGELFF
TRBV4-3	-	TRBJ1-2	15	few	TGCGCCAGCAGCCAAGAGTCACGACAGATCTATGGCTACACCTTC	CASSQESRQIYGYTF
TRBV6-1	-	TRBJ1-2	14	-	TGTGCCAGCACAAAACCCAAGGAGGCGGATGGCTACACCTTC	CASTKPKEADGYTF
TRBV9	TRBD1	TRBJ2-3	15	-	TGTGCCAGCAGCACAGGGGTAGGGGGCACAGATACGCAGTATTTT	CASSTGVGGTDTQYF
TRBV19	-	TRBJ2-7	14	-	TGTGCCAGTGGCTCCACTGGCAGGGTCCCCGAGCAGTACTTC	CASGSTGRVPEQYF
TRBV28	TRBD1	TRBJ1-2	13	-	TGTGCCAGCTCTCCGGGACAGGGAAGAGGCTACACCTTC	CASSPGQGRGYTF
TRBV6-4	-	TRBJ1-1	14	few	TGTGCCAGCAGGGTACGTGGCGGACACACTGAAGCTTTCTTT	CASRVRGGHTEAFF
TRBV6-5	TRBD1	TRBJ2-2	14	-	TGTGCCAGCAGACAACAGGGGTGGACCGGGGAGCTGTTTTTT	CASRQQGWTGELFF
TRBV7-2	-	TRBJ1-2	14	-	TGTGCCAGCAGCTTAGCGGGGGGGAACTATGGCTACACCTTC	CASSLAGGNYGYTF
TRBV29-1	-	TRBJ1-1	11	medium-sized	TGCAGCGGGAATCGGAACACTGAAGCTTTCTTT	CSGNRNTEAFF
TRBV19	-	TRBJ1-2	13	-	TGTGCCAGTAAGAACGGGACTACACGAGGCTACACCTTC	CASKNGTTRGYTF
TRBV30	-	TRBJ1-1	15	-	TGTGCCTGGAGTGCAGGAGGGGCAGCGAACACTGAAGCTTTCTTT	CAWSAGGAANTEAFF
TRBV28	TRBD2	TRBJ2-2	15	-	TGTGCCAGCAGCCGACTAGCGGGTAGAACCGGGGAGCTGTTTTTT	CASSRLAGRTGELFF
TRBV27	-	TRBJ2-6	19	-	TGTGCCAGCAGTTTAAACCCGTCGCGCCCCGAGCCTGGGGCCAACGTCCTGACTTTC	CASSLNPSRPEPGANVLTF
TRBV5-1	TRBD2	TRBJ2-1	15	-	TGCGCCAGCAAAGCCGGGACTAGCCAATGGGATGAGCAGTTCTTC	CASKAGTSQWDEQFF
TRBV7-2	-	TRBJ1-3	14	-	TGTGCCAGCAGCGCTGGGGGGGATTCTACCACCATATATTTT	CASSAGGDSTTIYF
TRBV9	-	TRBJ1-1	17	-	TGTGCCAGCAGCCCCCCAGAGGGAAGGACACTGAACACTGAAGCTTTCTTT	CASSPPEGRTLNTEAFF
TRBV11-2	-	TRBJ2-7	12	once	TGTGCCAGCAGCTTAGGGAGCGGCTCAAAGTACTTC	CASSLGSGSKYF
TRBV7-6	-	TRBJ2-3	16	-	TGTGCCAGCAGCTTTCAGGACACGGCAAGCACAGATACGCAGTATTTT	CASSFQDTASTDTQYF
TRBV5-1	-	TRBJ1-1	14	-	TGCGCCAGCAGCTTGGCCTCTGGGCCGACTGAAGCTTTCTTT	CASSLASGPTEAFF
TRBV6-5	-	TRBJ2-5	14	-	TGTGCCAGCAGTTACTCGGAGGTCCAAGAGACCCAGTACTTC	CASSYSEVQETQYF
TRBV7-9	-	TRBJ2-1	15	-	TGTGCCAGCAGCCTCATCAGCGGGACATTCGATGAGCAGTTCTTC	CASSLISGTFDEQFF
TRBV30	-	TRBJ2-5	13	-	TGTGCCTGGAGTGAAGAACTTCAGGAGACCCAGTACTTC	CAWSEELQETQYF
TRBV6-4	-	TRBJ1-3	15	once	TGTGCCAGCAGTGAGGGAGGGCTTCCTGGAAACACCATATATTTT	CASSEGGLPGNTIYF
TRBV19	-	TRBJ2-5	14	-	TGTGCCAGTAGTATAGATCATTATTTAGAGACCCAGTACTTC	CASSIDHYLETQYF
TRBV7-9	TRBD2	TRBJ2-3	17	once	TGTGCCAGCAGCTTAGCAAGCCTAGCGGATAGCACAGATACGCAGTATTTT	CASSLASLADSTDTQYF
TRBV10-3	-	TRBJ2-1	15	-	TGTGCCGCAACTCCAGGGGGGTACTCCTACAATGAGCAGTTCTTC	CAATPGGYSYNEQFF
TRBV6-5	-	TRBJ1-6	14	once	TGTGCCAGCCGACGGGGTCAGGGAAATTCACCCCTCCACTTT	CASRRGQGNSPLHF
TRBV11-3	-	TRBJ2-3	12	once	TGTGCCAGCTCCGGTAGCACAGATACGCAGTATTTT	CASSGSTDTQYF
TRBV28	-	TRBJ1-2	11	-	TGCGCCAGCAGTTCACCCTATGGCTACACCTTC	CASSSPYGYTF
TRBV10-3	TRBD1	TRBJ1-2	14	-	TGTGCCATCAGTGAGTTGACAGGGGCTCTTGGCTACACCTTC	CAISELTGALGYTF
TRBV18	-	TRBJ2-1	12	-	TGTGCCAGCTCCATCGAGAGGGGTGAGCAGTTCTTC	CASSIERGEQFF
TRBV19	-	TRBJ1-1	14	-	TGTGCCAGTAGTACCCGGGACACCAACACTGAAGCTTTCTTT	CASSTRDTNTEAFF
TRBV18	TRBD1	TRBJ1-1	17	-	TGTGCCAGCTCACCCCCACGGGCAGGGGGAATGAACACTGAAGCTTTCTTT	CASSPPRAGGMNTEAFF
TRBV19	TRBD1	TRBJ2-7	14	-	TGTGCCAGTAGCCCGTTACAGGGGAAAGACGAGCAGTACTTC	CASSPLQGKDEQYF
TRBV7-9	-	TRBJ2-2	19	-	TGTGCCAGCACCACTTATTTGTCCCCTTCTCGTCCCAGTGGAGGGGAGCTGTTTTTT	CASTTYLSPSRPSGGELFF
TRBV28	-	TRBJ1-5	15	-	TGTGCCAGCAGCCCCCGGGACGGGTACAATCAGCCCCAGCATTTT	CASSPRDGYNQPQHF
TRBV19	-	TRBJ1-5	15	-	TGTGCCAGTAGTACGGAGGGGGGCCTCGGACAGCCCCAGCATTTT	CASSTEGGLGQPQHF
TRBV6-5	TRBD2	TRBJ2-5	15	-	TGTGCCAGCACCGAAAGACTAGCGGGACGAGAGACCCAGTACTTC	CASTERLAGRETQYF
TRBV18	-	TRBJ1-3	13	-	TGTGCCAGCTCCCCGACAGAAAGAAACACCATATATTTT	CASSPTERNTIYF
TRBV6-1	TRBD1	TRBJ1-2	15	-	TGTGCCAGCAGCTCACCGGGACAGGGATCCGGTGGCTACACCTTC	CASSSPGQGSGGYTF
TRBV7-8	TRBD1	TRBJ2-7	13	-	TGTGCCAGCAGCCCCAGGGGGAGCTACGAGCAGTACTTC	CASSPRGSYEQYF
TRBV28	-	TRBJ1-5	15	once	TGTGCCAGCTTAGGGACACCTGATAGCAATCAGCCCCAGCATTTT	CASLGTPDSNQPQHF
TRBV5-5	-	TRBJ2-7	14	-	TGTGCCAGCAGCTTGGACACAGGGAAATACGAGCAGTACTTC	CASSLDTGKYEQYF
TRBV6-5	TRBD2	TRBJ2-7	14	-	TGTGCCGTGGGGCGGGGAGGGGACTCCTACGAGCAGTACTTC	CAVGRGGDSYEQYF
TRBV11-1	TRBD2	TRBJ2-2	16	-	TGTGCCAGCAGCGTGACTAGCGGGAGTGGGAGCGGGGAGCTGTTTTTT	CASSVTSGSGSGELFF
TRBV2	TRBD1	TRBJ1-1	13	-	TGTGCCAGCAACAGGGGCATGCATACTGAAGCTTTCTTT	CASNRGMHTEAFF
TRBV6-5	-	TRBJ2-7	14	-	TGTGCCAGCAGTGCCGGGGGTCTTCCTTACGAGCAGTACTTC	CASSAGGLPYEQYF